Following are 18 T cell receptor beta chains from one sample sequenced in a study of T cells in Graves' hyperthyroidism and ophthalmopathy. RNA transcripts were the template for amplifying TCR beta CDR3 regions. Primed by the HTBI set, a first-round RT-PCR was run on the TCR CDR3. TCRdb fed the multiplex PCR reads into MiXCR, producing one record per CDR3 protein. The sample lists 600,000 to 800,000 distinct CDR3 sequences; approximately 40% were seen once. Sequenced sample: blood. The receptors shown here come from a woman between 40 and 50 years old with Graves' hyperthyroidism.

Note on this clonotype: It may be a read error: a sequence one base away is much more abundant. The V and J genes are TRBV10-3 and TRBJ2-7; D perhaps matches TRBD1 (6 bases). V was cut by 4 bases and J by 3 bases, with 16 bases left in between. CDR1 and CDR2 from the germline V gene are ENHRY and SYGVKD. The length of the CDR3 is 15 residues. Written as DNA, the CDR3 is TGTGCCATCAGTGGAGGACAGCACAAAAACTACGAGCAGTACTTC. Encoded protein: CAISGGQHKNYEQYF.

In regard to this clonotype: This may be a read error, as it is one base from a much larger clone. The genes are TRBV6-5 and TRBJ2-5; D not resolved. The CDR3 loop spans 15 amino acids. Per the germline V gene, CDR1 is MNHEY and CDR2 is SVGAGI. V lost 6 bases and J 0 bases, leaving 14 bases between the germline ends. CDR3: CASRSSTLYQETQYF. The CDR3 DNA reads TGTGCCAGCAGGTCATCGACACTGTACCAAGAGACCCAGTACTTC.

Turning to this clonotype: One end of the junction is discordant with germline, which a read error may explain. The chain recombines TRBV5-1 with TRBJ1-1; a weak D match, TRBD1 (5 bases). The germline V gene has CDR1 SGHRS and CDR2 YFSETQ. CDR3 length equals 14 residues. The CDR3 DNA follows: TGCGCCGGCAGCCTCCGGGACCTTAACACTGAAGCTTTCTTT. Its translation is CAGSLRDLNTEAFF.

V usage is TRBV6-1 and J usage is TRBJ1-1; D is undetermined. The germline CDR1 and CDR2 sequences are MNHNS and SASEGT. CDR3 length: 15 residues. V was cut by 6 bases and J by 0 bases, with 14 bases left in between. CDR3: CASSQEGQMNTEAFF. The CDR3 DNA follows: TGTGCCAGCAGCCAAGAAGGGCAAATGAACACTGAAGCTTTCTTT.

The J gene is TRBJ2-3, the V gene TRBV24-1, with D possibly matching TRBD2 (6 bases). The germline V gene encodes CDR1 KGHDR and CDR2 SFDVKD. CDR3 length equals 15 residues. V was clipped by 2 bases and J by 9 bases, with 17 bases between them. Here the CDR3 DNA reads TGTGCCACCAGTGATTCTCGACTAGTTGGAAGCACGCAGTATTTT. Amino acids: CATSDSRLVGSTQYF.

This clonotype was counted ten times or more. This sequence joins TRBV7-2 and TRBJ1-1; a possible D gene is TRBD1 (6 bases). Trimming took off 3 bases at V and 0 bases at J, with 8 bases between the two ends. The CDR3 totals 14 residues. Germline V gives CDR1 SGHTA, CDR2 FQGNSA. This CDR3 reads CASSLDSMNTEAFF. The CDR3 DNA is TGTGCCAGCAGCTTGGACAGCATGAACACTGAAGCTTTCTTT.

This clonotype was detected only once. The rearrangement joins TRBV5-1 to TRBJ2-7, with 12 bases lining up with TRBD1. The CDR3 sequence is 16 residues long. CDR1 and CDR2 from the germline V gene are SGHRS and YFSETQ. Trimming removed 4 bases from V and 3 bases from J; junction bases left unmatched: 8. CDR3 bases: TGCGCCAGCAGCCCGGAGGGGACAGGGGGCAACTACGAGCAGTACTTC. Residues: CASSPEGTGGNYEQYF.

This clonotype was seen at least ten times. The CDR3 region is CAITSRGLGTEAFF. Written as DNA, the CDR3 is TGTGCCATCACCTCGAGGGGGCTGGGCACTGAAGCTTTCTTT. The V and J genes are TRBV10-3 and TRBJ1-1; TRBD1 matches at 7 bases. There are 14 residues in the CDR3. Trimming removed 7 bases from V and 4 bases from J; junction bases left unmatched: 9. The germline V gene encodes CDR1 ENHRY and CDR2 SYGVKD.

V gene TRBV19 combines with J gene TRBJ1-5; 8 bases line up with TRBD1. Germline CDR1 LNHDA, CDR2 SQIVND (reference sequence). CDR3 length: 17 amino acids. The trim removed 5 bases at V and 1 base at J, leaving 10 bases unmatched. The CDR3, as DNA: TGTGCCAGTAGTTTCGGACAGGGTAGTGGGAGCAATCAGCCCCAGCATTTT. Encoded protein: CASSFGQGSGSNQPQHF.

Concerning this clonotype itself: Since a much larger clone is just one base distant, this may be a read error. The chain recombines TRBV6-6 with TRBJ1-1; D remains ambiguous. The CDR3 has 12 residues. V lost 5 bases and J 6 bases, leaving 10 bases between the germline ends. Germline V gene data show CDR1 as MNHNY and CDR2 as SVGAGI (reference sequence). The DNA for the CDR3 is TGTGCCAGCAGTAGGACGGAATCTGAAGCTTTCTTT. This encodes CASSRTESEAFF.

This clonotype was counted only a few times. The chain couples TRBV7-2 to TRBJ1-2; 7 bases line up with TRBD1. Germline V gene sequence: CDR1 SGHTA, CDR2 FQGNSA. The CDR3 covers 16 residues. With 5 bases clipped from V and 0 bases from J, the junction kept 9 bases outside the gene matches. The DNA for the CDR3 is TGTGCCAGCAGCCCCGCCGGGACAGAGCCTAACTATGGCTACACCTTC. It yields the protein CASSPAGTEPNYGYTF.

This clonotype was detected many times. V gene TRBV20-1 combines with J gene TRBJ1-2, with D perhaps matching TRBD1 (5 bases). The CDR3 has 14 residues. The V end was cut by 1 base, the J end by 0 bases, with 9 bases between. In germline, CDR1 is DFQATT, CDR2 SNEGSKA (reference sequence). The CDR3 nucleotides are TGCAGTGCTAGAGGGGGACCAGCTAACTATGGCTACACCTTC. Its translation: CSARGGPANYGYTF.

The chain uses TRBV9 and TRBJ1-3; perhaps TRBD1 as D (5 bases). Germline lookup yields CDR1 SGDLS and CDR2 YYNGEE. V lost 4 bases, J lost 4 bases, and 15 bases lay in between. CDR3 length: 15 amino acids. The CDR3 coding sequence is TGTGCCAGCAGCCAAGATGGGGGGTTCGGAAACACCATATATTTT. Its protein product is CASSQDGGFGNTIYF.

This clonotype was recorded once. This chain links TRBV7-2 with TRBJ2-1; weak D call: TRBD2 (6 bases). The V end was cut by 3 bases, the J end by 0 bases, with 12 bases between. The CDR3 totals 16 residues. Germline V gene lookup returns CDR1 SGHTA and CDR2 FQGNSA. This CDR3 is CASSLRRGLSYNEQFF. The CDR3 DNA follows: TGTGCCAGCAGCTTGAGACGGGGACTCTCCTACAATGAGCAGTTCTTC. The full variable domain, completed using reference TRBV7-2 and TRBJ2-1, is GAGVSQSPSNKVTEKGKDVELRCDPISGHTALYWYRQSLGQGLEFLIYFQGNSAPDKSGLPSDRFSAERTGGSVSTLTIQRTQQEDSAVYLCASSLRRGLSYNEQFFGPGTRLTVL.

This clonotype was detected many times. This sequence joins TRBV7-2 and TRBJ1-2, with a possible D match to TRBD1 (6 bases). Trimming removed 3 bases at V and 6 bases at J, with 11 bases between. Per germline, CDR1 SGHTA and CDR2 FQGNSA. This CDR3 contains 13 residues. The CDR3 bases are TGTGCCAGCAGCTTGTACAGGGACAATGGCTACACCTTC. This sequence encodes CASSLYRDNGYTF.

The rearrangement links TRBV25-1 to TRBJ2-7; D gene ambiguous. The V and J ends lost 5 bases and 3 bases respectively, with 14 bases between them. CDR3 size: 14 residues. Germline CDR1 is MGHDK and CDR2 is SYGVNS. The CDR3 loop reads CASSYYGSNYEQYF. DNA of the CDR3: TGTGCCAGCAGTTACTACGGAAGTAACTACGAGCAGTACTTC.

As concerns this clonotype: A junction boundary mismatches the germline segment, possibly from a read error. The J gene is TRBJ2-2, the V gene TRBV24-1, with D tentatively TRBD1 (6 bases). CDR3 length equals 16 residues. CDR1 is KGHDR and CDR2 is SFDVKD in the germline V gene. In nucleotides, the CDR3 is TGTGCCATCAGTGATTTTGGACAGTCCTTCACCGGGGAGCTGTTTTTT. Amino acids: CAISDFGQSFTGELFF.

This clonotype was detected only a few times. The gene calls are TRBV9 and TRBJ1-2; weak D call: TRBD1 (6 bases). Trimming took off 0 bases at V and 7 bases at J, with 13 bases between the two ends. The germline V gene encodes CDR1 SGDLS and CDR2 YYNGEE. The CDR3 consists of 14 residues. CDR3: CASSVGLGAFGYTF. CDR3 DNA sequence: TGTGCCAGCAGCGTAGGTTTGGGGGCGTTTGGCTACACCTTC.